Sequencing of this T cell receptor beta chain was carried out in a study of glioma-infiltrating T cells. Germline V lookup: CDR1 SGHTA, CDR2 FQGNSA. Losses at the gene ends were 5 bases for V and 5 bases for J; bases not matched to a gene: 4. The CDR3 is 13 residues long. General study findings and limits: Very few CDR3 sequences were shared between tissue and blood. Gliomas, especially low-grade, showed above-expected tissue-blood divergence; non-neoplastic patients showed below.

Amplification of TCR alpha and beta CDR3 regions from RNA used iRepertoire nested multiplex PCR. Input was 100-400 ng of tissue mRNA or PBMC total RNA. Via MiXCR, TCRdb re-called the multiplex PCR reads, giving one row per CDR3 protein. The sample lists 40,000 or so distinct CDR3 sequences, under 25% occurring once. This clonotype was recorded at least ten times. Antigen unknown. Input material: glioma tissue, nonneoplastic brain tissue, or PBMCs (not recorded which). The rearrangement joins TRBV7-2 to TRBJ1-1, with 8 bases matching TRBD1. The clonotype was recovered from a human donor with low-grade glioma or glioblastoma, undergoing nonglioma brain surgery, or in good health (not recorded which). The CDR3 region has the DNA TGTGCCAGCAGCCCGACAGGGGATACTGAAGCTTTCTTT. Translated: CASSPTGDTEAFF.